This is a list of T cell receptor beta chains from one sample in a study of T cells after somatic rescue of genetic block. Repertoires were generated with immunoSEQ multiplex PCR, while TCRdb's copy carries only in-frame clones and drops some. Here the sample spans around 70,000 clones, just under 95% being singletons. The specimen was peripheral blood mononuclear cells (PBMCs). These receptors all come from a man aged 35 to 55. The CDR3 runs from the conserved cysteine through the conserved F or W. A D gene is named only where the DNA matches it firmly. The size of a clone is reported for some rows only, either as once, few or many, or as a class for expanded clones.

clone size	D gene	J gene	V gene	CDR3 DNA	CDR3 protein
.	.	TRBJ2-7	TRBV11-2	TGTGCCAGCAGCTTAGATCGGGACCGACGCGGCGAGCAGTACTTC	CASSLDRDRRGEQYF
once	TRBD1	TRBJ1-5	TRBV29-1	TGCAGCGTTGTAATCGGGACAGGGATTCTGGAGCCCCAGCATTTT	CSVVIGTGILEPQHF
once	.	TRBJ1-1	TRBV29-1	TGCAGCGTTGCCCTCAGGGGTACTGAAGCTTTCTTT	CSVALRGTEAFF
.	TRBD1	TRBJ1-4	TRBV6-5	TGTGCCAGCAGTTGGGACAGATCTAATGAAAAACTGTTTTTT	CASSWDRSNEKLFF
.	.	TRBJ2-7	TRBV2	TGTGCCAGCAGTTACATTGGCGAGCAGTACTTC	CASSYIGEQYF
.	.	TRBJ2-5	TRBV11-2	TGTGCCAGCAGCTTTTCTACAGGAACCCGGGAGACCCAGTACTTC	CASSFSTGTRETQYF
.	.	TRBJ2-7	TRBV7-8	TGTGCCAGCAGTGCAGGGACCTCCTACGAGCAGTACTTC	CASSAGTSYEQYF
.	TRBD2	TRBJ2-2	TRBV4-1	TGCGCCAGCAGCCAACCTGGACTAGCGGGATTCACCGGGGAGCTGTTTTTT	CASSQPGLAGFTGELFF
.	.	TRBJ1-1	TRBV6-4	TGTGCCAGCAGTGACGGCGGGAACACTGAAGCTTTCTTT	CASSDGGNTEAFF
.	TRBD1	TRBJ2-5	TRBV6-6	TGTGCCAGCAGAGGTCGGACAGGGGCGCAAGAGATCCAGTACTTC	CASRGRTGAQEIQYF
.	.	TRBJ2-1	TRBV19	TGTGCCACTTTGAGGTACAATGAGCAGTTCTTC	CATLRYNEQFF
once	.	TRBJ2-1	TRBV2	TGTGCCAGCAGTGAAAGGGGTAAGGGAAATGAGCAGTTCTTC	CASSERGKGNEQFF
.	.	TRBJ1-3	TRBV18	TGTGCCAGCTCAGGGCGGGATACTGGAAACACCATATATTTT	CASSGRDTGNTIYF
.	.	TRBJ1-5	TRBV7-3	TGTGCCAGCAGCTTAGCGGGGAATCATCAGCCCCAGCATTTT	CASSLAGNHQPQHF
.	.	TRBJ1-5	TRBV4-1	TGCGCCAGCAGCCAACAGGGCCCAAGCAATCAGCCCCAGCATTTT	CASSQQGPSNQPQHF
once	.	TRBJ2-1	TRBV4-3	TGCGCCAGCAGCCAAGATGACTGGGTAGGCGATGAGCAGTTCTTC	CASSQDDWVGDEQFF
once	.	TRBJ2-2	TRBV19	TGTGCCAGCGGTGGGTGGCCGCTGGAGAACACCGGGGAGCTGTTTTTT	CASGGWPLENTGELFF
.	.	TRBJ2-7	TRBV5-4	TGTGCCAGCACCCACCCGGGGACCTACGAGCAGTACTTC	CASTHPGTYEQYF
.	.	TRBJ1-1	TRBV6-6	TGTGCCAGCAGTTACCAGGGTTGGGGCACTGAAGCTTTCTTT	CASSYQGWGTEAFF
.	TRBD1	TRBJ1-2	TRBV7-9	TGTGCCAGCAGCGACCGGGACAGGGGAGGCTATGGCTACACCTTC	CASSDRDRGGYGYTF
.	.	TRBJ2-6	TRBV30	TGTGCCTGGAGTGTAAGGGGAAGTAGGGCCAACGTCCTGACTTTC	CAWSVRGSRANVLTF
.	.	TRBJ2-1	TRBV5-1	TGCGCCAGCAGCTTGGTGGTCAATGAGCAGTTCTTC	CASSLVVNEQFF
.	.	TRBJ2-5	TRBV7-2	TGTGCCAGCAGCACGATGGGCGGATTTGAGACCCAGTACTTC	CASSTMGGFETQYF
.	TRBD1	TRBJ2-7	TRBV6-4	TGTGCCAGCAGACACAAGACAGGGCCCTACGAGCAGTACTTC	CASRHKTGPYEQYF
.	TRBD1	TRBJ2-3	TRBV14	TGTGCCAGCAGCCAAGATTATGACAGGGTTGGGACAGATACGCAGTATTTT	CASSQDYDRVGTDTQYF
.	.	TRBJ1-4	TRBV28	TGTGCCAGCAGTTTTGCTTTTATTGCAACTAATGAAAAACTGTTTTTT	CASSFAFIATNEKLFF
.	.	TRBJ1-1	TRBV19	TGTGCCAGTAGTATCCCCGGAGGGCGGAACACTGAAGCTTTCTTT	CASSIPGGRNTEAFF
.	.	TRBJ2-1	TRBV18	TGTGCCAGCTCACCCGCCAGGGAGAGTCACAATGAGCAGTTCTTC	CASSPARESHNEQFF
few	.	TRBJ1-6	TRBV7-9	TGTGCCAGCGGAGGGTATAATTCACCCCTCCACTTT	CASGGYNSPLHF
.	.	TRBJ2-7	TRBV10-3	TGTGCCATCAGTGAGGAGGGGTACCTTACCTACGAGCAGTACTTC	CAISEEGYLTYEQYF
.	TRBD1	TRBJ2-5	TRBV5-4	TGTGCCAGCAGCTTTGGAGAGGGGGCGGTGCGGGAGACCCAGTACTTC	CASSFGEGAVRETQYF
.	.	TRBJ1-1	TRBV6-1	TGTGCCAGCAGTGTAGGCGCGAGTACCGCTTTCTTT	CASSVGASTAFF
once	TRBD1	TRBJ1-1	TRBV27	TGTGCCAGCAGTTCCGACAGGGGGCCCGGCGGGTTCCAAGCTTTCTTT	CASSSDRGPGGFQAFF
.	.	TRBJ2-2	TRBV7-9	TGTGCCAGCAGCCCCGGGGCCCCGAACACCGGGGAGCTGTTTTTT	CASSPGAPNTGELFF
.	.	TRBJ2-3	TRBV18	TGTGCCAGCTCGACGACGGCTAGCACAGATACGCAGTATTTT	CASSTTASTDTQYF
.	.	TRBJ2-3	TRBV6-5	TGTGCCAGCAGTTACTTAGGGGGTGAGGGAGATACGCAGTATTTT	CASSYLGGEGDTQYF
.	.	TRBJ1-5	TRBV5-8	TGTGCCAGCAGCCGAGGGAGGGCGGAGCAGCCCCAGCATTTT	CASSRGRAEQPQHF
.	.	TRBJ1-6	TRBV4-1	TGCGCCAGCAGCCAAGGTCAGGGCCCAAGTTCACCCCTCCACTTT	CASSQGQGPSSPLHF
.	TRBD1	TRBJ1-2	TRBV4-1	TGCGCCAGCAGCCTGGACAGGGCCACCTATGGCTACACCTTC	CASSLDRATYGYTF
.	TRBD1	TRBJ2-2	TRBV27	TGTGCCAGCAGTCCGGGACAGGGGGTGACCGGGGAGCTGTTTTTT	CASSPGQGVTGELFF
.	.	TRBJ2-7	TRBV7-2	TGTGCCAGCAGCTTAGGCAGCCTCGTCTCCTACGAGCAGTACTTC	CASSLGSLVSYEQYF
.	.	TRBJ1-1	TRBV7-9	TGTGCCAGCAGCTTCGAGATCCCTGGAGGCACTGAAGCTTTCTTT	CASSFEIPGGTEAFF
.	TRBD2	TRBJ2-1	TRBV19	TGTGCCAGTAGTACACGACTTAGCGGGGGGACGGAGCAGTTCTTC	CASSTRLSGGTEQFF
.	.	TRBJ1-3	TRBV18	TGTGCCAGCTCACCAACGGGGGCTGTGGACACCATATATTTT	CASSPTGAVDTIYF
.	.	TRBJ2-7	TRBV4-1	TGCGCCAGCAGCCAAGGCAGGGGAGCAACCTACGAGCAGTACTTC	CASSQGRGATYEQYF
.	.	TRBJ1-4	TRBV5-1	TGCGCCAGCAGCGAAACATCGGGGTCTAATGAAAAACTGTTTTTT	CASSETSGSNEKLFF
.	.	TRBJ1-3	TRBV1	TGCACCAGCAGCCAAGGCATTTTGGAGAGCTCTGGAAACACCATATATTTT	CTSSQGILESSGNTIYF
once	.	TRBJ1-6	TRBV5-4	TGTGCCAGCAGCTTAAATTCACCCCTCCACTTT	CASSLNSPLHF